This TCR beta chain originates from a study of identical twins. The CDR3 extends over 15 amino acids. With V trimmed by 5 bases and J by 0 bases, 3 bases remained unmatched. Germline V lookup: CDR1 MNHEY, CDR2 SMNVEV (reference sequence). TCRdb fed the 5' RACE reads into MiXCR, producing one record per CDR3 protein. This sample has approximately 500,000 distinct CDR3 sequences, with roughly 15% found just once. These data were likewise used in another study, on yellow fever vaccine responses in identical twins.

The receptor was derived from a woman aged 18-29 years in good health. Sequences were obtained from CD4+ T cells sorted from blood. J is TRBJ2-1 and V is TRBV27; 8 bases line up with TRBD2. The chain's CDR3 is CASSRSGNSYNEQFF. DNA for the CDR3: TGTGCCAGCAGTCGTAGCGGGAACTCCTACAATGAGCAGTTCTTC.